These 27 T cell receptor beta chains share one sample of origin, sequenced in a study of regulatory T cells in long-lasting Graves disease. Specified time point: persistent/refractory GD, antithyroid drugs over 5 years with positive TRAb. PBMC RNA was the source of the TCR library. With iRepertoire HTBI primers and Arm-PCR of CDR3 regions, TCR beta libraries were built. TCRdb reprocessed the multiplex PCR reads via MiXCR and lists one record per CDR3 protein. The profile covers 600,000 to 850,000 distinct CDR3 sequences, with roughly 30% appearing a single time and roughly 41% taken by the ten largest. Material: peripheral blood mononuclear cells (PBMCs), obtained when the disease was refractory, from a patient treated with antithyroid drugs. All receptors derive from a female donor with Graves disease.

The rearrangement joins TRBV6-1 to TRBJ1-3, with 8 bases fitting TRBD1. The germline V gene encodes CDR1 MNHNS and CDR2 SASEGT. V lost 7 bases, J lost 3 bases, and 8 bases stayed unmatched. The CDR3 spans 15 residues. The CDR3 region is CASTPGQGDGNTIYF. The CDR3 coding sequence is TGTGCCAGCACACCCGGACAGGGAGATGGAAACACCATATATTTT.

The table lists this clonotype with many counts. This chain links TRBV2 with TRBJ1-1; D remains ambiguous. CDR1 and CDR2 from the germline V gene are SNHLY and FYNNEI. The CDR3 is 11 amino acids. V shed 7 bases and J shed 1 base, with 4 bases lying between them. In DNA form, the CDR3 reads TGTGCCAGCACGGCGAACACTGAAGCTTTCTTT. Translated, it gives CASTANTEAFF.

This clonotype was seen at least ten times. The chain joins TRBV6-2 or TRBV6-3 to TRBJ1-4, with a tentative D call TRBD1 (5 bases). The CDR3 has 12 amino acids. Trimming stripped 11 bases from V and 6 bases from J, with 13 bases between. The V gene's germline CDR1 is MNHEY and CDR2 SVGEGT. CDR3 loop: CAGAFRDEKLFF. The CDR3 region has the DNA TGTGCCGGGGCTTTTAGGGATGAAAAACTGTTTTTT.

A few counts support this clonotype. The chain carries TRBV29-1 and TRBJ2-5; D is possibly TRBD2 (6 bases). Between the trimmed V and J ends, which lost 4 bases and 4 bases, there was a span of 19 bases. Germline values: CDR1 SQVTM, CDR2 ANQGSEA. CDR3 size: 15 residues. The CDR3 protein is CSVGISGTKIETQYF. CDR3 DNA: TGCAGCGTTGGAATTAGCGGAACTAAAATAGAGACCCAGTACTTC.

This clonotype was observed many times. This sequence joins TRBV5-1 and TRBJ2-2; D uncertain. V lost 2 bases and J lost 1, with 6 bases in between. This CDR3 has 14 residues. CDR1 is SGHRS and CDR2 is YFSETQ in the germline V gene. The CDR3 reads CASSFSQNTGELFF. DNA of the CDR3: TGCGCCAGCAGCTTCTCACAGAACACCGGGGAGCTGTTTTTT.

V and J are TRBV30 and TRBJ1-3; no firm D call. V was trimmed by 0 bases and J by 0 bases, leaving 3 bases between them. The CDR3 is made up of 13 amino acids. The germline V gene encodes CDR1 GTSNPN and CDR2 SVGIG (reference sequence). This CDR3 is CAWSVSSGNTIYF. The CDR3, as DNA: TGTGCCTGGAGTGTCAGCTCTGGAAACACCATATATTTT.

This clonotype was seen a handful of times. V gene TRBV11-3 combines with J gene TRBJ2-7; possible D gene TRBD2, 6 bases. Per germline, CDR1 SGHNT and CDR2 YENEEA. The CDR3 sequence is 17 residues long. Trimming left V 5 bases short and J 2 bases short, with 22 bases between. The CDR3 nucleotides are TGTGCCAGCAGCCCCCGTAAAGGAGGGGCAGCACCCTACGAGCAGTACTTC. It translates to CASSPRKGGAAPYEQYF.

The chain links TRBV6-5 to TRBJ2-5, with TRBD2 matching over 11 bases. The germline V gene encodes CDR1 MNHEY and CDR2 SVGAGI. V shed 0 bases and J 5 bases; nucleotides not matched to a gene: 5. The CDR3 runs 16 residues. The CDR3 is CASSYSSSGRTETQYF. Here the CDR3 DNA reads TGTGCCAGCAGTTACTCGTCTAGCGGGAGGACGGAGACCCAGTACTTC.

This clonotype came up a few times. The V and J genes are TRBV30 and TRBJ2-7; TRBD1 matches at 10 bases. The germline V gene encodes CDR1 GTSNPN and CDR2 SVGIG (reference sequence). J was trimmed by 4 bases and V by 8 bases; bases with no gene match: 5. This CDR3 is 12 amino acids long. The CDR3 loop reads CAGDRGGYEQYF. The CDR3 DNA reads TGTGCCGGGGACAGGGGAGGGTACGAGCAGTACTTC. Together with reference TRBV30 and TRBJ2-7, the CDR3 gives the full variable domain: SQTIHQWPATLVQPVGSPLSLECTVEGTSNPNLYWYRQAAGRGLQLLFYSVGIGQISSEVPQNLSASRPQDRQFILSSKKLLLSDSGFYLCAGDRGGYEQYFGPGTRLTVT.

This clonotype was found many times. This chain connects TRBV12-3 or TRBV12-4 to TRBJ1-2; D is undetermined. Trimming left V 5 bases short and J 1 base short, with 8 bases between. CDR3 length equals 13 residues. CDR3 sequence reads: CASSPEVNYGYTF. CDR3 coding DNA: TGTGCCAGCAGTCCAGAGGTTAACTATGGCTACACCTTC.

This clonotype was observed a few times. This chain uses TRBV20-1 with TRBJ1-5; the D gene is possibly TRBD1 (6 bases). The germline V and J ends were trimmed by 0 bases and 11 bases, with 17 bases remaining between them. CDR3 length equals 14 residues. CDR1 is DFQATT, CDR2 SNEGSKA, per germline (reference sequence). The CDR3 loop is CSARDRTGSLSQHF. DNA of the CDR3: TGCAGTGCTAGAGATAGAACAGGGTCCTTATCCCAGCATTTT.

This clonotype showed up many times. The chain employs TRBV2 and TRBJ2-7, with a tentative D call TRBD2 (5 bases). CDR1 SNHLY and CDR2 FYNNEI come from the germline V gene. The CDR3 runs 12 residues. V shed 5 bases and J shed 4 bases, with 9 bases lying between them. CDR3 in amino acids: CASSKEAYEQYF. The CDR3 coding sequence is TGTGCCAGCAGTAAGGAGGCATACGAGCAGTACTTC.

The rearrangement uses TRBV9 and TRBJ1-4; D is uncertain. CDR1 SGDLS and CDR2 YYNGEE come from the germline V gene. This CDR3 has 14 residues. Trimming cost V 3 bases and J 7 bases, with 13 bases left between them. CDR3 region: CASSAWGGGEKLFF. The CDR3 region has the DNA TGTGCCAGCAGCGCCTGGGGAGGTGGTGAAAAACTGTTTTTT.

V gene TRBV19 combines with J gene TRBJ2-7; D ambiguous. Trimming took off 6 bases at V and 3 bases at J, with 15 bases between the two ends. CDR3 length equals 14 residues. Germline CDR1 reads LNHDA; CDR2 reads SQIVND (reference sequence). CDR3 residues: CASSLGPGIYEQYF. The CDR3 DNA reads TGTGCCAGTAGCCTCGGCCCGGGTATCTACGAGCAGTACTTC.

V usage is TRBV11-3 and J usage is TRBJ2-2; a possible D gene is TRBD2 (6 bases). V was cut by 10 bases and J by 4 bases, with 13 bases left in between. The CDR3 has 13 amino acids. In germline, CDR1 is SGHNT, CDR2 YENEEA. The CDR3 region is CAILWRATGELFF. For the CDR3, the DNA is TGTGCCATTCTTTGGAGGGCCACCGGGGAGCTGTTTTTT.

The gene calls are TRBV29-1 and TRBJ1-1; weak D call: TRBD1 (5 bases). Per germline, CDR1 SQVTM and CDR2 ANQGSEA. The CDR3 consists of 14 residues. V was trimmed by 4 bases and J by 2 bases, leaving 14 bases between them. CDR3 in DNA: TGCAGCGTTGTCTGGCAGGGAGGAAACACTGAAGCTTTCTTT. This translates into CSVVWQGGNTEAFF. Full variable domain (rest looked up from reference TRBV29-1 and TRBJ1-1): SAVISQKPSRDICQRGTSLTIQCQVDSQVTMMFWYRQQPGQSLTLIATANQGSEATYESGFVIDKFPISRPNLTFSTLTVSNMSPEDSSIYLCSVVWQGGNTEAFFGQGTRLTVV.

This clonotype was seen at least ten times. A junction boundary mismatches the germline segment, possibly from a read error. The rearrangement links TRBV5-1 to TRBJ1-2; no firm D call. CDR3 length: 12 amino acids. CDR1 and CDR2 from the germline V gene are SGHRS and YFSETQ. In DNA, the CDR3 is TGTGCCAGCAGTTTAGGCAGCTATGGCTACACCTTC. It yields the protein CASSLGSYGYTF.

There are a few counts of this clonotype. V usage is TRBV3-1 and J usage is TRBJ1-1; D may be TRBD1 (5 bases). Trimming removed 6 bases from V and 4 bases from J, with 12 bases in between. This CDR3 contains 13 residues. Germline loops: CDR1 LGHDT, CDR2 YNNKEL (reference sequence). The CDR3 here is CASSSTRGTEAFF. The CDR3, as DNA: TGTGCCAGCAGTTCAACGAGGGGCACTGAAGCTTTCTTT.

This clonotype has more than one count but fewer than ten. The CDR3 region has the DNA TGTGCCAGCAGCTTTGAAAGCTCCTACGAGCAGTACTTC. This translates into CASSFESSYEQYF. V usage is TRBV5-6 and J usage is TRBJ2-7; D remains unclear. Germline-derived CDR1 and CDR2 are SGHDT and YYEEEE. The CDR3 runs 13 residues. V lost 2 bases, J lost 0 bases, and 6 bases lay in between.

The sample holds a few counts of this clonotype. J is TRBJ2-7 and V is TRBV20-1; 8 nucleotides match TRBD2. V lost 6 bases, J lost 2 bases, and 6 bases stayed unmatched. This CDR3 has 13 amino acids. The germline gives CDR1 DFQATT, CDR2 SNEGSKA (reference sequence). Written as DNA, the CDR3 is TGCAGTGCCCATAGCGGGGCTGCCTACGAGCAGTACTTC. This sequence encodes CSAHSGAAYEQYF.

This clonotype was observed a handful of times. The chain recombines TRBV19 with TRBJ1-1, with 8 bases matching TRBD1. J lost 9 bases, V lost 2 bases, and 5 bases had no gene match. The germline V gene has CDR1 LNHDA and CDR2 SQIVND (reference sequence). CDR3 length: 13 amino acids. CDR3 region: CASSIQGANKAFF. DNA of the CDR3: TGTGCCAGTAGTATACAGGGGGCCAACAAAGCTTTCTTT.

In its sample, this clonotype was seen a few times. The chain couples TRBV2 to TRBJ1-5; D may be TRBD1 (5 bases). From germline, CDR1 is SNHLY and CDR2 FYNNEI. The V and J ends lost 4 bases and 5 bases respectively, with 12 bases between them. The CDR3 length is 14 residues. CDR3 in DNA: TGTGCCAGCAGTGTACCCCGGGGGTATCAGCCCCAGCATTTT. This sequence encodes CASSVPRGYQPQHF.

The chain carries TRBV11-1 and TRBJ1-1; weak D call: TRBD1 (5 bases). This CDR3 spans 13 amino acids. V dropped 5 bases and J dropped 10 bases, with 17 bases sitting between them. Germline V lookup: CDR1 SGHAT, CDR2 FQDESV (reference sequence). The CDR3 is CASSPQFGGGAFF. The CDR3 nucleotides are TGTGCCAGCAGCCCCCAATTTGGGGGGGGAGCTTTCTTT.

This clonotype was counted ten times or more. The V and J genes are TRBV3-1 and TRBJ2-5, with TRBD2 matching 10 bases. Trimming removed 4 bases from V and 4 bases from J; junction bases left unmatched: 6. The germline CDR1 and CDR2 sequences are LGHDT and YNNKEL (reference sequence). The CDR3 spans 15 residues. CDR3 residues: CASSLRTSGSETQYF. Here the CDR3 DNA reads TGTGCCAGCAGCCTCCGGACTAGCGGATCAGAGACCCAGTACTTC.

Only a few counts were recorded for this clonotype. The V call is TRBV28, the J call TRBJ1-1; 8 nucleotides match TRBD1. Germline V gives CDR1 MDHEN, CDR2 SYDVKM. The CDR3 consists of 14 residues. Unmatched junction bases numbered 7, after V lost 3 bases and J lost 7 bases. DNA of the CDR3: TGTGCCAGCAGTTTCCGGGACAGGAGTATTGAAGCTTTCTTT. Protein product: CASSFRDRSIEAFF.

Many counts were recorded for this clonotype. This rearrangement joins TRBV12-3 or TRBV12-4 to TRBJ2-2, with unresolved D. The CDR3 sequence is 11 residues long. Between the trimmed V and J ends, which lost 6 bases and 4 bases, there was a span of 3 bases. CDR3: CASRSTGELFF. CDR3 in DNA: TGTGCCAGCAGGTCCACCGGGGAGCTGTTTTTT.

V is TRBV19 and J is TRBJ2-2, with a weak D call TRBD2 (6 bases). Germline CDR1 is LNHDA and CDR2 is SQIVND (reference sequence). CDR3 size: 15 residues. The V end lost 5 bases, the J end lost 0 bases, and 10 bases lay between the germline ends. The CDR3 spells CASSVSGTNTGELFF. CDR3 in DNA: TGTGCCAGTAGTGTTAGCGGTACGAACACCGGGGAGCTGTTTTTT.